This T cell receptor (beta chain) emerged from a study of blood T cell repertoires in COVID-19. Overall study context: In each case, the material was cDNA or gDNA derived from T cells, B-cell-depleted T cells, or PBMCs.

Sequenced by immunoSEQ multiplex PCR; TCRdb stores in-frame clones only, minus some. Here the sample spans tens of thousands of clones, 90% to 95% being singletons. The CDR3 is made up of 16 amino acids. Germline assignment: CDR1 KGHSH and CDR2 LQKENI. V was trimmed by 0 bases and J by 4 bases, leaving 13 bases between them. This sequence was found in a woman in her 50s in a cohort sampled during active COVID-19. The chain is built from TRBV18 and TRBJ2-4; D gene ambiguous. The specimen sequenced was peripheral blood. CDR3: CASSPPVNSEKNIQYF. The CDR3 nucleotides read TGTGCCAGCTCACCACCGGTCAATTCCGAGAAAAACATTCAGTACTTC.